This T cell receptor (beta chain) emerged from a study of CD8 T cells in ankylosing spondylitis. Germline CDR1 SGHTA, CDR2 FQGNSA. The CDR3 is 12 residues long. The V gene lost 5 bases and the J gene lost 4 bases, with 6 bases spanning the gap. Scientists made TCR beta libraries using quantitative 5'-RACE with molecular barcodes. TCRdb processed the 5' RACE reads anew with MiXCR; each CDR3 protein has one entry. The sample consists of a few hundred thousand distinct CDR3 sequences, 8% of them appearing once. Findings and caveats of the study: Earlier studies detected some motif variants in reactive arthritis synovial fluid and blood. According to the report, clones linked to the disease were significantly enriched in matched synovial fluid samples taken from ankylosing spondylitis patients. Peripheral blood samples showed relatively rare disease-linked clones, and these clones were CD8+. Ankylosing spondylitis blood appeared to carry a characteristic TCR beta motif of roughly 8 highly homologous variants.

In this sample, this clonotype turned up a few times. What it binds is not known. This rearrangement joins TRBV7-2 to TRBJ1-3; no clear D. Input material: blood, either unsorted or a sorted T cell fraction (not recorded which). The clonotype was recovered from a male donor with ankylosing spondylitis. The CDR3 DNA is TGTGCCAGCAGCCCCCGAGGAAACACCATATATTTT. This sequence encodes CASSPRGNTIYF.